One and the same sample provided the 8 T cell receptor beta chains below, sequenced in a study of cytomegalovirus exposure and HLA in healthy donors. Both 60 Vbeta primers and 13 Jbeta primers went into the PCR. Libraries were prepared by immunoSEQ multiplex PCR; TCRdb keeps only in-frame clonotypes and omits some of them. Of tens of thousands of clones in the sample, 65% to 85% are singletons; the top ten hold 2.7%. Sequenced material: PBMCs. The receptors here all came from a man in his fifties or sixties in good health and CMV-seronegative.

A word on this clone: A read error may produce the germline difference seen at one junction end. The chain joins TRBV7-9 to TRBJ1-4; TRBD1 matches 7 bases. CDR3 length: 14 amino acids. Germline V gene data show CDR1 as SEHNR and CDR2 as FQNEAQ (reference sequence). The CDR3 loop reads CVSMLGTVNEKLFF. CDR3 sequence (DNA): TGTGTCAGCATGTTAGGGACAGTTAATGAAAAACTGTTTTTT.

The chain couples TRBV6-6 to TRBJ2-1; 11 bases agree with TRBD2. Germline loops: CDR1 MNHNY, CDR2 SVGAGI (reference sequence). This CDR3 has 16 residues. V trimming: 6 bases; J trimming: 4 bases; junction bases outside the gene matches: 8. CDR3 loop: CASSDGLAGQYNEQFF. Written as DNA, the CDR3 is TGTGCCAGCAGCGACGGACTAGCGGGTCAGTACAATGAGCAGTTCTTC.

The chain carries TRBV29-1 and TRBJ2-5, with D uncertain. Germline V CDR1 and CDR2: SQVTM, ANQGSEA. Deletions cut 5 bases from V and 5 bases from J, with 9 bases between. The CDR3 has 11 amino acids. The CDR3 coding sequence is TGCAGCGTTTCGACAATGGAGACCCAGTACTTC. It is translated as CSVSTMETQYF. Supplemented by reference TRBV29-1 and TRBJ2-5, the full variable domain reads SAVISQKPSRDICQRGTSLTIQCQVDSQVTMMFWYRQQPGQSLTLIATANQGSEATYESGFVIDKFPISRPNLTFSTLTVSNMSPEDSSIYLCSVSTMETQYFGPGTRLLVL.

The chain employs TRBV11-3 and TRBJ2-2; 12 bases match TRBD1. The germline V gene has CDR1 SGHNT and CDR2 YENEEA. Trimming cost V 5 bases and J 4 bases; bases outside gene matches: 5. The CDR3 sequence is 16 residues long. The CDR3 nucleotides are TGTGCCAGCAGCGCCGGGACAGGGGGCATCACCGGGGAGCTGTTTTTT. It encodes CASSAGTGGITGELFF. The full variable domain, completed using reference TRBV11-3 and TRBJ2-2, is EAGVVQSPRYKIIEKKQPVAFWCNPISGHNTLYWYLQNLGQGPELLIRYENEEAVDDSQLPKDRFSAERLKGVDSTLKIQPAELGDSAVYLCASSAGTGGITGELFFGEGSRLTVL.

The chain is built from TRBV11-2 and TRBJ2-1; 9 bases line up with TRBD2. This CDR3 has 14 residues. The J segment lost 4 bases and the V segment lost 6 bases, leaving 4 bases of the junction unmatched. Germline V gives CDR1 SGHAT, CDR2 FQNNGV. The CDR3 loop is CASSPSGVYNEQFF. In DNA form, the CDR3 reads TGTGCCAGCAGTCCTAGCGGGGTATACAATGAGCAGTTCTTC.

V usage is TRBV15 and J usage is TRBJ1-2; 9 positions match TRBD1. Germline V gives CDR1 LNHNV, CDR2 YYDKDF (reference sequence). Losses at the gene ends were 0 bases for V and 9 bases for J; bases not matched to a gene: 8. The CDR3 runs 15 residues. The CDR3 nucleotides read TGTGCCACCAGCAGAGATCGATCTACAGGGGGCCGCTACACCTTC. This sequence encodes CATSRDRSTGGRYTF.

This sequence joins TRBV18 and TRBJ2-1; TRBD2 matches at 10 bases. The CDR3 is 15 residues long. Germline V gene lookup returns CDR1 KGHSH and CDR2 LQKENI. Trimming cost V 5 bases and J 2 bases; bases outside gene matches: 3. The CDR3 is CASSGLADTYNEQFF. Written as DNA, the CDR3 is TGTGCCAGCTCAGGACTAGCGGATACCTACAATGAGCAGTTCTTC.

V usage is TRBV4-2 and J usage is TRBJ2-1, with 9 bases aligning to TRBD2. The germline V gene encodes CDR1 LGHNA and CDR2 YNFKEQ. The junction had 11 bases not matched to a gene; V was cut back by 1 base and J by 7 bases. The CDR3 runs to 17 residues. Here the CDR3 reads CASSQGPRREGPNEQFF. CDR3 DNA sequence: TGTGCCAGCAGCCAAGGCCCCCGGCGGGAGGGCCCTAATGAGCAGTTCTTC.